This T cell receptor beta chain comes out of a study of T cell responses to AZD1222 COVID-19 vaccine. Overall study findings and caveats: Spike-specific TCRs gained breadth and depth after people received two AZD1222 doses. White British ancestry dominated among donors, who included more females, and clonal diversity was possibly underestimated. Only six or seven AZD1222 recipients were seropositive at baseline.

The method was immunoSEQ multiplex PCR; TCRdb's version includes in-frame clones alone and lacks a portion of them. The profile shows 75,000 to 100,000 clones, 85% to 90% of them singletons. In the case of this clone: Its cognate antigen is unknown.

This specimen consisted of peripheral blood, obtained on day 0 of AZD1222 vaccination. This sequence was found in an adult in good health.

The CDR3 bases are TGTGCCAGCAGACCCCCCGGGAGCTCCTACAATGAGCAGTTCTTC. Protein: CASRPPGSSYNEQFF. The chain uses TRBV7-3 and TRBJ2-1; weak D call: TRBD2 (6 bases). V dropped 6 bases and J dropped 0 bases, with 12 bases sitting between them. This CDR3 region has 15 residues. Per germline, CDR1 SGHTA and CDR2 FQGTGA.